The 13 T cell receptor beta chains in this list originate from one sample, sequenced in a study of T cell responses to AZD1222 COVID-19 vaccine. Method: immunoSEQ multiplex PCR; TCRdb's copy keeps in-frame clones and lacks some. Of over 120,000 clones listed, about 94% are singletons. The material was peripheral blood, obtained on day 0 of AZD1222 vaccination. The receptors were gathered from an adult in good health.

The gene calls are TRBV7-8 and TRBJ1-5, with 7 bases that match TRBD1. Per germline, CDR1 SGHVS and CDR2 FQNEAQ. This CDR3 is 15 amino acids long. Trimming removed 1 base from V and 3 bases from J; junction bases left unmatched: 3. In DNA, the CDR3 is TGTGCCAGCAGCTTAGGACAGGGCGTCAATCAGCCCCAGCATTTT. It yields the protein CASSLGQGVNQPQHF.

The DNA for the CDR3 is TGTGCCACCAGTGATCCGGACACTTTTCAAGCTTTCTTT. It translates to CATSDPDTFQAFF. The rearrangement uses TRBV24-1 and TRBJ1-1; the D gene is possibly TRBD1 (5 bases). The length of the CDR3 is 13 residues. Per germline, CDR1 KGHDR and CDR2 SFDVKD. Trimming removed 3 bases from V and 9 bases from J, with 13 bases in between.

The chain has TRBV11-2 and TRBJ1-2; D is possibly TRBD1 (6 bases). Trimming took off 5 bases at V and 5 bases at J, with 12 bases between the two ends. Germline CDR1 reads SGHAT; CDR2 reads FQNNGV. The CDR3 runs 13 residues. Here the CDR3 reads CASSPQGRYGYTF. The CDR3 DNA reads as TGTGCCAGCAGCCCCCAGGGGCGTTATGGCTACACCTTC.

With respect to this clone: Different DNA sequences within this sample yield the same CDR3. The J gene is TRBJ1-5, the V gene TRBV18; D gene uncertain. This CDR3 is built from 13 residues. Germline CDR1 and CDR2: KGHSH and LQKENI. Trimming removed 2 bases from V and 7 bases from J, with 9 bases in between. The CDR3 nucleotides read TGTGCCAGCTCACCAGAGGGTAACCAGCCCCAGCATTTT. This sequence encodes CASSPEGNQPQHF.

V is TRBV9 and J is TRBJ2-7; no firm D call. The CDR3 length is 13 residues. The V gene lost 0 bases and the J gene lost 0 bases, with 4 bases spanning the gap. Germline values: CDR1 SGDLS, CDR2 YYNGEE. CDR3 region: CASSVGLSYEQYF. Here the CDR3 DNA reads TGTGCCAGCAGCGTAGGACTCTCCTACGAGCAGTACTTC.

Comment on this clone: Relative to the germline gene, one junction end is altered; a read error may explain this. This sequence joins TRBV7-6 and TRBJ2-7, with a tentative D call TRBD1 (5 bases). Germline CDR1 reads SGHVS; CDR2 reads FNYEAQ. The CDR3 totals 17 residues. The CDR3 DNA is TGTGCCAGCAGTTTAGGCCCCCTGGGCCAGGGTGCCTACGAGCAGTACTTC. Protein: CASSLGPLGQGAYEQYF.

The V gene is TRBV5-1, the J gene TRBJ1-1, with TRBD1 as a possible D gene (6 bases). Trimming cost V 0 bases and J 7 bases, with 13 bases left between them. This CDR3 has 14 amino acids. Germline V gives CDR1 SGHRS, CDR2 YFSETQ. In DNA, the CDR3 is TGCGCCAGCAGCTTGGCTTTGGGACACAATGAAGCTTTCTTT. It encodes CASSLALGHNEAFF.

The chain joins TRBV19 to TRBJ2-1, with 13 nucleotides matching TRBD2. CDR1 is LNHDA, CDR2 SQIVND, per germline (reference sequence). The length of the CDR3 is 20 residues. V dropped 4 bases and J dropped 2; count of bases not matched to a gene: 14. The CDR3 sequence is CASSTETSGRPSPTYNEQFF. The DNA of the CDR3 is TGTGCCAGTAGTACCGAGACTAGCGGGAGGCCCTCTCCCACCTACAATGAGCAGTTCTTC.

The V call is TRBV30, the J call TRBJ2-2, with D maybe TRBD1 (5 bases). The CDR3 has 14 residues. Trimming pared 3 bases from V and 4 bases from J, leaving 12 bases between. Germline V CDR1 and CDR2: GTSNPN, SVGIG (reference sequence). The CDR3 bases are TGTGCCTGGAGACGCCAGGGCGTCACCGGGGAGCTGTTTTTT. It encodes CAWRRQGVTGELFF.

The genes are TRBV18 and TRBJ1-4; D is possibly TRBD1 (6 bases). The V end was cut by 3 bases, the J end by 3 bases, with 14 bases between. The CDR3 length is 16 residues. Germline assignment: CDR1 KGHSH and CDR2 LQKENI. The CDR3 region has the DNA TGTGCCAGCTCACCTCAGGGGAAAGAAGCTAATGAAAAACTGTTTTTT. Protein product: CASSPQGKEANEKLFF.

The chain carries TRBV5-1 and TRBJ2-7; D call uncertain. The germline CDR1 and CDR2 sequences are SGHRS and YFSETQ. This CDR3 is built from 13 residues. V was shortened by 0 bases and J by 3 bases, with 7 bases between the two germline ends. The CDR3 DNA is TGCGCCAGCAGCTTGGGTAACAGCTACGAGCAGTACTTC. Residues: CASSLGNSYEQYF.

The V call is TRBV2, the J call TRBJ2-3, with D hard to call. The germline V gene encodes CDR1 SNHLY and CDR2 FYNNEI. The CDR3 covers 13 residues. V shed 9 bases and J shed 3 bases, with 13 bases lying between them. CDR3 nucleotides: TGTGCCAGAGGGTCCCAAGGGACAGATACGCAGTATTTT. It specifies CARGSQGTDTQYF.

In DNA form, the CDR3 reads TGTGCCAGCAGCCAGGGACAGGGGAATCAGCCCCAGCATTTT. It specifies CASSQGQGNQPQHF. J is TRBJ1-5 and V is TRBV7-9; 10 bases are shared with TRBD1. V was clipped by 5 bases and J by 4 bases; unmatched bases: 2. This CDR3 spans 14 amino acids. Looked up from germline, CDR1 is SEHNR and CDR2 is FQNEAQ (reference sequence).